This T cell receptor (beta chain) was sequenced in a study of PD-1 blockade in classical Hodgkin lymphoma. Some clones are missing from TCRdb's copy, which holds only in-frame ones; the method was immunoSEQ multiplex PCR. The sample carries approximately 52,000 clones, around 86% recorded once. Time point of the sample: cycle 4 day 1 (C4D1), after 5 to 7 weeks of nivolumab. With no exception, relapse followed autologous stem cell transplantation in all patients, and brentuximab vedotin exposure varied. The V end was cut by 3 bases, the J end by 0 bases, with 4 bases between. CDR3 size: 13 residues. Germline-derived CDR1 and CDR2 are SGHTS and YDEGEE.

This TCR was recovered from a human donor with classical Hodgkin lymphoma. Sequences were derived from peripheral blood mononuclear cells (PBMCs), sampled before the fourth cycle of nivolumab. The rearrangement links TRBV5-8 to TRBJ1-3; no clear D gene. The CDR3 DNA reads TGTGCCAGCAGCTGGTACTCTGGAAACACCATATATTTT. It encodes CASSWYSGNTIYF.